Listed below are T cell receptor beta chains from one sample, sequenced in a study of regulatory T cells in long-lasting Graves disease. TCRdb called the multiplex PCR reads again in MiXCR, with one record for every CDR3 protein. The data hold 450,000 or so distinct CDR3 sequences, with less than 25% observed a single time. Sample: peripheral blood mononuclear cells (PBMCs), taken when the disease was refractory, from a patient treated with antithyroid drugs. All receptors derive from a female donor with Graves disease. Each CDR3 is given with its conserved first and last residue. The D gene is left open where the match is weak. Clone size appears in some rows only: once, few, many, or a class for an expanded clone.

-	TRBV5-1	TRBJ1-1	many	TGCGCCAGCAGCCAGATACAGGGGAACACTGAAGCTTTCTTT	CASSQIQGNTEAFF
TRBD1	TRBV6-1	TRBJ1-5	many	TGTGCCAGCAGGGACAGGGTACGAAGCAATCAGCCCCAGCATTTT	CASRDRVRSNQPQHF
TRBD1	TRBV27	TRBJ1-2	many	TGTGCCAGCGGGACCGCCTGGGACAGGAACTATGGCTACACCTTC	CASGTAWDRNYGYTF
TRBD1	TRBV7-2	TRBJ2-4	many	TGTGCCAGCAGCTCCAGGGGGAAAAACATTCAGTACTTC	CASSSRGKNIQYF
-	TRBV20-1	TRBJ2-7	few	TGCAGTGCTAGCGGAGATACTTACGAGCAGTACTTC	CSASGDTYEQYF
-	TRBV14	TRBJ2-7	-	TGTGCCAGCAGCCCATACAGGGTTGCAATTCACGAGCAGTACTTC	CASSPYRVAIHEQYF
-	TRBV28	TRBJ1-5	many	TGTGCCAGCGGGGTCTATCAGCCCCAGCATTTT	CASGVYQPQHF
-	TRBV4-3	TRBJ2-2	-	TGCGCCAGCAGCCAAGATCCTGGGGGAGCCGGGGAGCTGTTTTTT	CASSQDPGGAGELFF
TRBD2	TRBV27	TRBJ2-5	many	TGTGCCAGCAGTTTTTTGGGGACTAGCGGGGCCGAAGCGCAAGAGACCCAGTACTTC	CASSFLGTSGAEAQETQYF
-	TRBV2	TRBJ1-3	-	TGTGCCAGCAGCGGAACGCTTTCAGGAAACACCATATATTTT	CASSGTLSGNTIYF
-	TRBV19	TRBJ1-2	-	TGTGCCAGTATTGGAGGCGAAACGTATGGCTACACCTTC	CASIGGETYGYTF
-	TRBV20-1	TRBJ1-5	-	TGCAGTGCTAGCCAGGGGAAGCACCAGCCCCAGCATTTT	CSASQGKHQPQHF
TRBD1	TRBV29-1	TRBJ2-5	many	TGCAGCGTTTGGGGAAATAGACAGGGGGAAGAGACCCAGTACTTC	CSVWGNRQGEETQYF
TRBD1	TRBV6-2/TRBV6-3	TRBJ2-7	few	TGTGCCAGCAGTGAGGACAGGGGGCTTGGTGGCTATGAGCAGTACTTC	CASSEDRGLGGYEQYF
-	TRBV14	TRBJ2-4	few	TGTGCCAGCAGCCAAGCCGGGCACGTAGCCAAAAACATTCAGTACTTC	CASSQAGHVAKNIQYF
TRBD2	TRBV10-3	TRBJ2-4	-	TGTGCCATCAGGAAACTAGCGGGAGTTCAGTACTTC	CAIRKLAGVQYF
-	TRBV20-1	TRBJ2-4	-	TGCAGTGCTAAGGCCCTCGGAGCCAAAAACATTCAGTACTTC	CSAKALGAKNIQYF
-	TRBV27	TRBJ2-5	many	TGTGCCAGCAGTTCGGGGCTTTGGGAGACCCAGTACTTC	CASSSGLWETQYF
-	TRBV5-1	TRBJ2-2	-	TGCGCCAGCAGAAGTCAGGGAAACACCGGGGAGCTGTTTTTT	CASRSQGNTGELFF
-	TRBV7-9	TRBJ2-7	-	TGTACCAGCAGCGTCGGGGAGACGGAGCAGTACTTC	CTSSVGETEQYF
-	TRBV9	TRBJ2-7	-	TGTGCCAGCAGCCCCGGGCGGGCGCAACCCACCTACGAGCAGTACTTC	CASSPGRAQPTYEQYF
TRBD2	TRBV6-1	TRBJ2-7	many	TGTGCCAGCAGGAGACTAGCGGAGTACGAGCAGTACTTC	CASRRLAEYEQYF
-	TRBV4-1	TRBJ1-1	once	TGCGCCAGCAGCCACGACCCCCTTGGGGGGCGCACTGAAGCTTTCTTT	CASSHDPLGGRTEAFF
-	TRBV12-3/TRBV12-4	TRBJ2-4	few	TGTGCCAGCAGCCCTGGCAGTCCCTTTCTGTACTTC	CASSPGSPFLYF
-	TRBV4-1	TRBJ2-7	-	TGCGCCAGCAGTCGGAACCGAAAAGACGAGCAGTACTTC	CASSRNRKDEQYF
-	TRBV6-1	TRBJ2-4	-	TGTGCCAGCACCGAAGGCGGGATTCAGTACTTC	CASTEGGIQYF
-	TRBV6-1	TRBJ2-1	-	TGTGCCAGCAGTCATAACTATGAGCAGTTCTTC	CASSHNYEQFF
-	TRBV29-1	TRBJ2-5	-	TGCAGCTCGAACCGTGCGGTGGGAGAGACCCAGTACTTC	CSSNRAVGETQYF
TRBD1	TRBV27	TRBJ1-1	many	TGTGCCAGCAGTCATTGGACAGGGAGCACTGAAGCTTTCTTT	CASSHWTGSTEAFF
-	TRBV20-1	TRBJ2-2	many	TGCAGTGCTAGAGATTTCGGGGGACCGGGCGGGGAGCTGTTTTTT	CSARDFGGPGGELFF
-	TRBV6-2/TRBV6-3	TRBJ1-2	many	TGTGCCAGCAGTGAAGGAGGAACTAACTATGGCTACACCTTC	CASSEGGTNYGYTF
-	TRBV10-1	TRBJ2-6	-	TGCGCCAGTGATGAGGGGGCCAACGTCCTGACTTTC	CASDEGANVLTF
-	TRBV27	TRBJ2-3	-	TGTGCCAGCAGGACGTATGAGGGAGGAGATACGCAGTATTTT	CASRTYEGGDTQYF
-	TRBV12-3/TRBV12-4	TRBJ1-5	many	TGTGCCAGCAGTCAGACAGGAAATAGCAATCAGCCCCAGCATTTT	CASSQTGNSNQPQHF
-	TRBV28	TRBJ2-2	many	TGTGCCAGCAGTCGGGATGGGGGGAGGCCCTCGCATGGGTATGGCACCGGGGAGCTGTTTTTT	CASSRDGGRPSHGYGTGELFF
-	TRBV12-3/TRBV12-4	TRBJ2-7	many	TGTGCCAGCAGTCGCTTGCGGTTGTCCGAGCAGTACTTC	CASSRLRLSEQYF